One sample yielded the 22 T cell receptor beta chains listed below, sequenced in a study of PD-1 blockade in classical Hodgkin lymphoma. Every patient experienced relapse after autologous stem cell transplantation, and brentuximab vedotin exposure varied. The protocol was immunoSEQ multiplex PCR, while the TCRdb copy is restricted to in-frame clones and leaves out a portion. The table shows 60,000 to 75,000 clones, with about 88% occurring only once. This sample comprised peripheral blood mononuclear cells (PBMCs), obtained at baseline. Every receptor here comes from a human donor with classical Hodgkin lymphoma.

The chain combines TRBV7-6 with TRBJ2-7; tentatively, D is TRBD1 (6 bases). The CDR3 sequence is 13 residues long. V shed 6 bases and J shed 0 bases, with 9 bases lying between them. Germline values: CDR1 SGHVS, CDR2 FNYEAQ. The CDR3 is CASRPTGSYEQYF. The DNA for the CDR3 is TGTGCCAGCAGGCCGACAGGCTCCTACGAGCAGTACTTC.

V is TRBV28 and J is TRBJ1-3; TRBD1 aligns across 7 bases. CDR1 is MDHEN and CDR2 is SYDVKM in the germline V gene. The length of the CDR3 is 17 residues. J gave up 0 bases and V 3 bases, and 8 bases lay outside the gene matches. This CDR3 is CASSFRGQQYSGNTIYF. Here the CDR3 DNA reads TGTGCCAGCAGTTTTAGGGGACAGCAATACTCTGGAAACACCATATATTTT.

This clone was detected only a few times. This chain uses TRBV7-2 with TRBJ1-2, with a weak D call TRBD1 (5 bases). The CDR3 contains 12 residues. Germline V gives CDR1 SGHTA, CDR2 FQGNSA. Trimming cost V 4 bases and J 8 bases, with 11 bases left between them. In DNA form, the CDR3 reads TGTGCCAGCAGCTCGAGGAGGGGAGGCTACACCTTC. Its protein product is CASSSRRGGYTF.

This clone turned up a few times. This chain links TRBV28 with TRBJ1-5, with D unresolved. The CDR3 has 13 amino acids. Trimming shortened V by 5 bases and J by 1 base, and 6 bases separated the two germline ends. The germline gives CDR1 MDHEN, CDR2 SYDVKM. CDR3 nucleotides: TGTGCCAGCAGTAGGATAAGCAATCAGCCCCAGCATTTT. Amino acid sequence: CASSRISNQPQHF.

V gene TRBV6-1 combines with J gene TRBJ2-7; D is unresolved. The V gene lost 8 bases and the J gene lost 3 bases, with 8 bases spanning the gap. CDR1 is MNHNS and CDR2 is SASEGT in the germline V gene. The CDR3 loop spans 11 amino acids. The CDR3 DNA reads as TGTGCCAGCGATGGGGACTACGAGCAGTACTTC. It translates to CASDGDYEQYF.

This clone was found once. The germline gene is not matched at one end of the junction; a read error may be the cause. This chain joins TRBV20-1 and TRBJ2-7; the match to TRBD1 covers 11 bases. The CDR3 is 11 residues long. Germline V lookup: CDR1 DFQATT, CDR2 SNEGSKA (reference sequence). CDR3 sequence: CSAREGGQGVF. Here the CDR3 DNA reads TGCAGTGCTAGAGAGGGGGGACAGGGGGTCTTC.

The chain employs TRBV19 and TRBJ2-2; D might be TRBD1 (5 bases). Trimming removed 7 bases from V and 0 bases from J, with 9 bases in between. The CDR3 covers 14 residues. Germline lookup yields CDR1 LNHDA and CDR2 SQIVND (reference sequence). The CDR3 reads CASTRGSNTGELFF. The CDR3, as DNA: TGTGCCAGTACTAGGGGCTCGAACACCGGGGAGCTGTTTTTT.

The chain joins TRBV18 to TRBJ1-3, with D unclear. Germline lookup yields CDR1 KGHSH and CDR2 LQKENI. The ends were cut back, 2 bases at V and 4 bases at J, with 9 bases in the middle. The CDR3 has 14 amino acids. CDR3 protein: CASSPADTGNTIYF. CDR3 coding DNA: TGTGCCAGCTCACCAGCAGATACGGGAAACACCATATATTTT.

The V gene is TRBV4-1, the J gene TRBJ1-3; D is unresolved. V was shortened by 0 bases and J by 7 bases, with 4 bases between the two germline ends. CDR1 MGHRA and CDR2 YSYEKL come from the germline V gene. This CDR3 spans 12 amino acids. CDR3 residues: CASSQDGNTIYF. In nucleotides, the CDR3 is TGCGCCAGCAGCCAAGACGGCAACACCATATATTTT.

The rearrangement links TRBV18 to TRBJ2-3; 8 bases are shared with TRBD2. This CDR3 is built from 16 residues. Germline V gene sequence: CDR1 KGHSH, CDR2 LQKENI. V lost 0 bases, J lost 2 bases, and 4 bases stayed unmatched. CDR3 nucleotide sequence: TGTGCCAGCTCACCACCTGGCGGGGGGACCACAGATACGCAGTATTTT. Residues: CASSPPGGGTTDTQYF.

This chain links TRBV4-2 with TRBJ2-1; a possible D gene is TRBD1 (6 bases). The V end was cut by 0 bases, the J end by 5 bases, with 14 bases between. Germline values: CDR1 LGHNA, CDR2 YNFKEQ. The CDR3 extends over 16 amino acids. DNA for the CDR3: TGTGCCAGCAGCCAAGATGGGGGCCGTTTGAACAATGAGCAGTTCTTC. Amino acids: CASSQDGGRLNNEQFF.

The chain joins TRBV5-1 to TRBJ2-1; 7 bases fit TRBD2. V lost 6 bases to trimming and J lost 7 bases; unmatched junction nucleotides: 4. The CDR3 is made up of 12 amino acids. Germline-derived CDR1 and CDR2 are SGHRS and YFSETQ. The CDR3 spells CASTGGGNEQFF. DNA for the CDR3: TGCGCCAGCACCGGGGGAGGGAATGAGCAGTTCTTC.

In regard to this clone: At the DNA level, this CDR3 is encoded by other sequences in the same sample as well. Here the CDR3 DNA reads TGTGCCAGTAGTATCGGAGGAAATGAGCAGTTCTTC. This gives the protein CASSIGGNEQFF. V gene TRBV19 combines with J gene TRBJ2-1; TRBD2 is a possible D gene (5 bases). V lost 3 bases, J lost 7 bases, and 7 bases lay in between. The germline gives CDR1 LNHDA, CDR2 SQIVND (reference sequence). This CDR3 has 12 residues.

This chain uses TRBV30 with TRBJ2-5; 7 bases line up with TRBD1. Germline V gene sequence: CDR1 GTSNPN, CDR2 SVGIG (reference sequence). The CDR3 is 17 residues long. After removal of 0 bases from V and 0 bases from J, the junction contained 10 bases not matched to a gene. The CDR3 is CAWSVLRVQGYQETQYF. CDR3 coding DNA: TGTGCCTGGAGTGTCTTAAGGGTACAGGGGTACCAAGAGACCCAGTACTTC. Complete variable domain (other parts from reference TRBV30 and TRBJ2-5): SQTIHQWPATLVQPVGSPLSLECTVEGTSNPNLYWYRQAAGRGLQLLFYSVGIGQISSEVPQNLSASRPQDRQFILSSKKLLLSDSGFYLCAWSVLRVQGYQETQYFGPGTRLLVL.

This clone showed up just once. The chain has TRBV5-1 and TRBJ1-5; D possibly corresponds to TRBD1 (5 bases). Trimming cost V 0 bases and J 7 bases, with 11 bases left between them. Germline CDR1 and CDR2: SGHRS and YFSETQ. The CDR3 loop spans 14 amino acids. CDR3 protein: CASSLEGGAQPQHF. The CDR3, as DNA: TGCGCCAGCAGCTTGGAAGGTGGGGCCCAGCCCCAGCATTTT.

This clone is labeled large. This CDR3 is CASSVEASPYNEQFF. CDR3 bases: TGTGCCAGCAGCGTAGAGGCTAGTCCCTACAATGAGCAGTTCTTC. The chain has TRBV9 and TRBJ2-1, with D unclear. Per the germline V gene, CDR1 is SGDLS and CDR2 is YYNGEE. V lost 0 bases and J lost 2, with 9 bases in between. The CDR3 sequence is 15 residues long.

CDR3 coding DNA: TGTGCCAGCAGTCCCGGTAGCGGGAGGGCCACAGATACGCAGTATTTT. Translated: CASSPGSGRATDTQYF. J is TRBJ2-3 and V is TRBV28; 11 bases map to TRBD2. CDR1 and CDR2 from the germline V gene are MDHEN and SYDVKM. V was clipped by 5 bases and J by 2 bases; unmatched bases: 6. The CDR3 is 16 amino acids.

This chain's CDR3 is CASRSGGNTGELFF. CDR3 nucleotide sequence: TGTGCCAGCAGGTCCGGGGGGAACACCGGGGAGCTGTTTTTT. The chain is built from TRBV28 and TRBJ2-2; weak D call: TRBD2 (6 bases). CDR3 length: 14 amino acids. The germline CDR1 and CDR2 sequences are MDHEN and SYDVKM. V lost 6 bases, J lost 1 base, and 9 bases lay in between.

The rearrangement joins TRBV15 to TRBJ1-1; tentative D call: TRBD1 (6 bases). The germline V gene encodes CDR1 LNHNV and CDR2 YYDKDF (reference sequence). Trimming removed 2 bases from V and 8 bases from J, with 12 bases in between. This CDR3 contains 13 residues. The CDR3 sequence: CATSRPVTGEAFF. The CDR3 coding sequence is TGTGCCACCAGCAGACCTGTGACAGGCGAAGCTTTCTTT.

The chain couples TRBV18 to TRBJ1-3; no clear D. CDR3 length equals 13 residues. V lost 2 bases and J 2 bases, leaving 4 bases between the germline ends. Germline V CDR1 and CDR2: KGHSH, LQKENI. Here the CDR3 DNA reads TGTGCCAGCTCACCAGAACCTGGAAACACCATATATTTT. It translates to CASSPEPGNTIYF.

The chain employs TRBV23-1 and TRBJ1-5; no reliable D call. TRBV23-1 is flagged as an ORF with uncertain function. V was trimmed by 2 bases and J by 2 bases, leaving 7 bases between them. CDR3 size: 14 residues. This CDR3 reads CASSQRICNQPQHF. CDR3 coding DNA: TGCGCCAGCAGTCAACGTATATGCAATCAGCCCCAGCATTTT.

The gene calls are TRBV13 and TRBJ2-5, with TRBD1 matching over 9 bases. The DNA end lines up better with TRBJ2-7; the J call may be wrong. CDR1 and CDR2 from the germline V gene are PRHDT and FYEKMQ (reference sequence). This CDR3 comprises 15 residues. CDR3 region: CASSSRDRDTYEQYF. CDR3 in DNA: TGTGCCAGCAGCTCCCGGGACAGGGACACCTACGAGCAGTACTTC.